This entry lists 22 T cell receptor beta chains sequenced from one sample in a study of T cell responses to AZD1222 COVID-19 vaccine. Generated by immunoSEQ multiplex PCR, the TCRdb table keeps only in-frame clones and is missing some. The table includes 80,000 to 130,000 clones, approximately 87% detected once. The material was peripheral blood, obtained on day 0 of AZD1222 vaccination. The receptors were sampled from an adult in good health.

The chain carries TRBV4-2 and TRBJ1-2; no reliable D call. The germline V gene has CDR1 LGHNA and CDR2 YNFKEQ. This CDR3 has 15 amino acids. The V end was cut by 0 bases, the J end by 4 bases, with 12 bases between. The CDR3 nucleotides are TGTGCCAGCAGCCAAGATCTAGGGCGGAGCTATGGCTACACCTTC. Protein sequence: CASSQDLGRSYGYTF.

The CDR3 sequence is CASRAGTGVNSPLHF. DNA of the CDR3: TGTGCCAGCAGGGCCGGGACAGGGGTTAATTCACCCCTCCACTTT. The rearrangement joins TRBV2 to TRBJ1-6; 10 nucleotides line up with TRBD1. The CDR3 length is 15 residues. The germline V gene has CDR1 SNHLY and CDR2 FYNNEI. V gave up 6 bases and J gave up 6 bases; unmatched junction bases: 5.

The chain recombines TRBV19 with TRBJ1-2, with a weak D call TRBD1 (6 bases). Germline-derived CDR1 and CDR2 are LNHDA and SQIVND (reference sequence). This CDR3 comprises 13 residues. Trimming pared 3 bases from V and 4 bases from J, leaving 9 bases between. CDR3 in amino acids: CASSIGGPYGYTF. CDR3 DNA: TGTGCCAGTAGTATCGGGGGGCCCTATGGCTACACCTTC. The whole variable domain, filled in from reference TRBV19 and TRBJ1-2, reads DGGITQSPKYLFRKEGQNVTLSCEQNLNHDAMYWYRQDPGQGLRLIYYSQIVNDFQKGDIAEGYSVSREKKESFPLTVTSAQKNPTAFYLCASSIGGPYGYTFGSGTRLTVV.

This chain connects TRBV5-6 to TRBJ2-1, with 14 bases identical to TRBD2. V shed 4 bases and J 4 bases; nucleotides not matched to a gene: 7. Germline-derived CDR1 and CDR2 are SGHDT and YYEEEE. There are 17 residues in the CDR3. CDR3 in amino acids: CASSPWTSGGTYNEQFF. CDR3 bases: TGTGCCAGCAGCCCGTGGACTAGCGGGGGGACTTACAATGAGCAGTTCTTC.

The rearrangement links TRBV2 to TRBJ1-5; unclear D gene. The CDR3 is 19 residues long. V was trimmed by 2 bases and J by 1 base, leaving 21 bases between them. Germline V gene sequence: CDR1 SNHLY, CDR2 FYNNEI. This chain's CDR3 is CASSESGVPAVGSNQPQHF. CDR3 bases: TGTGCCAGCAGTGAATCAGGTGTCCCAGCCGTAGGGAGCAATCAGCCCCAGCATTTT.

The chain uses TRBV3-1 (or the pseudogene TRBV3-2) and TRBJ1-2, with D perhaps TRBD1 (5 bases). The CDR3 has 15 amino acids. The germline V gene has CDR1 LGHDT and CDR2 YNNKEL (reference sequence). Trimming took 0 bases from V and 5 from J, leaving 13 bases between them. CDR3 DNA sequence: TGTGCCAGCAGCCAAGATGGGGGTACGGGTTATGGCTACACCTTC. Its protein is CASSQDGGTGYGYTF.

The chain uses TRBV9 and TRBJ2-7; D might be TRBD1 or TRBD2, each matching 5 bases. V lost 3 bases, J lost 1 base, and 11 bases lay in between. CDR1 is SGDLS and CDR2 is YYNGEE in the germline V gene. CDR3 length equals 14 residues. The CDR3 region is CASSGDVLSYEQYF. The CDR3, as DNA: TGTGCCAGCAGCGGGGACGTACTGTCCTACGAGCAGTACTTC.

The chain has TRBV7-2 and TRBJ2-4; 16 nucleotides match TRBD2. CDR1 is SGHTA, CDR2 FQGNSA, per germline. The junction had 9 bases not matched to a gene; V was cut back by 7 bases and J by 6 bases. CDR3 length: 17 amino acids. CDR3 amino acids: CASNHGTSGGVSNIQYF. CDR3 DNA: TGTGCCAGCAACCACGGGACTAGCGGGGGGGTTTCAAACATTCAGTACTTC. Full variable domain (outside the CDR3, taken from reference TRBV7-2 and TRBJ2-4): GAGVSQSPSNKVTEKGKDVELRCDPISGHTALYWYRQSLGQGLEFLIYFQGNSAPDKSGLPSDRFSAERTGGSVSTLTIQRTQQEDSAVYLCASNHGTSGGVSNIQYFGAGTRLSVL.

The CDR3: CASSISSRDSQYQPQHF. CDR3 nucleotide sequence: TGTGCCAGTAGTATAAGCTCTCGAGACAGTCAATATCAGCCCCAGCATTTT. The rearrangement links TRBV19 to TRBJ1-5; perhaps TRBD1 as D (5 bases). CDR1 and CDR2 from the germline V gene are LNHDA and SQIVND (reference sequence). V lost 2 bases, J lost 5 bases, and 19 bases lay in between. This CDR3 is built from 17 residues. The variable domain in full, with the rest retrieved from reference TRBV19 and TRBJ1-5, is DGGITQSPKYLFRKEGQNVTLSCEQNLNHDAMYWYRQDPGQGLRLIYYSQIVNDFQKGDIAEGYSVSREKKESFPLTVTSAQKNPTAFYLCASSISSRDSQYQPQHFGDGTRLSIL.

This clone came up once. The J gene is TRBJ2-3, the V gene TRBV6-6, with TRBD2 identical over 14 bases. This CDR3 spans 15 amino acids. Germline loops: CDR1 MNHNY, CDR2 SVGAGI (reference sequence). The ends lost 7 bases at V and 5 bases at J; junction bases unmatched: 5. The CDR3 DNA follows: TGTGCCAGCACAAGACTAGCGGGGGGGCTAGATACGCAGTATTTT. This translates into CASTRLAGGLDTQYF.

The gene calls are TRBV7-2 and TRBJ1-2, with TRBD1 as a possible D gene (6 bases). CDR1 and CDR2 from the germline V gene are SGHTA and FQGNSA. The length of the CDR3 is 13 residues. V shed 6 bases and J shed 5 bases, with 13 bases lying between them. CDR3 loop: CASSHRRGYGYTF. The CDR3 DNA reads TGTGCCAGCAGTCATAGGAGGGGGTATGGCTACACCTTC. The whole variable domain, filled in from reference TRBV7-2 and TRBJ1-2, reads GAGVSQSPSNKVTEKGKDVELRCDPISGHTALYWYRQSLGQGLEFLIYFQGNSAPDKSGLPSDRFSAERTGGSVSTLTIQRTQQEDSAVYLCASSHRRGYGYTFGSGTRLTVV.

The rearrangement links TRBV7-2 to TRBJ2-1, with D tentatively TRBD1 (5 bases). The V end was cut by 3 bases, the J end by 9 bases, with 12 bases between. Germline V CDR1 and CDR2: SGHTA, FQGNSA. CDR3 size: 13 residues. CDR3: CASSLTAPTEQFF. DNA of the CDR3: TGTGCCAGCAGCTTGACAGCTCCTACTGAGCAGTTCTTC.

A single count supports this clone. The J gene is TRBJ1-3, the V gene TRBV5-1; possibly TRBD1 for D (5 bases). CDR3 length: 13 amino acids. Germline V gene data show CDR1 as SGHRS and CDR2 as YFSETQ. V was pared by 6 bases and J by 1 base, with 8 bases between. CDR3 sequence reads: CASKGMSGNTIYF. The DNA of the CDR3 is TGCGCCAGCAAGGGGATGTCTGGAAACACCATATATTTT.

The chain has TRBV6-5 and TRBJ2-3; D remains unclear. Trimming took off 6 bases at V and 8 bases at J, with 12 bases between the two ends. Germline V gene sequence: CDR1 MNHEY, CDR2 SVGAGI. The CDR3 consists of 12 residues. CDR3 loop: CASSLPEGTQYF. CDR3 DNA: TGTGCCAGCAGCCTCCCCGAAGGTACGCAGTATTTT.

The V and J genes are TRBV7-3 and TRBJ2-2; no reliable D call. There are 15 residues in the CDR3. CDR1 is SGHTA, CDR2 FQGTGA, per germline. Trimming removed 6 bases at V and 0 bases at J, with 11 bases between. CDR3 protein: CASSPRQANTGELFF. The CDR3 coding sequence is TGTGCCAGCAGTCCAAGGCAAGCGAACACCGGGGAGCTGTTTTTT.

The chain employs TRBV28 and TRBJ1-2; the D is unclear. The germline V and J ends were trimmed by 8 bases and 4 bases, with 8 bases remaining between them. The CDR3 covers 11 residues. Germline V CDR1 and CDR2: MDHEN, SYDVKM. The CDR3 DNA follows: TGTGCCAGCGAACAGAGCTATGGCTACACCTTC. Protein product: CASEQSYGYTF.

The chain joins TRBV27 to TRBJ2-7, with TRBD1 matching 8 bases. V trimming: 4 bases; J trimming: 4 bases; junction bases outside the gene matches: 6. The CDR3 consists of 14 residues. Looked up from germline, CDR1 is MNHEY and CDR2 is SMNVEV (reference sequence). Here the CDR3 DNA reads TGTGCCAGCAGTTCGACAGGGGCCCATTACGAGCAGTACTTC. Its protein product is CASSSTGAHYEQYF.

This rearrangement joins TRBV7-2 to TRBJ2-3; unclear D gene. The CDR3 is 15 amino acids. Trimming took 5 bases from V and 1 from J, leaving 13 bases between them. Germline V lookup: CDR1 SGHTA, CDR2 FQGNSA. CDR3 in amino acids: CASSLKVTGTDTQYF. DNA of the CDR3: TGTGCCAGCAGCCTAAAGGTAACGGGCACAGATACGCAGTATTTT. Filled out from reference TRBV7-2 and TRBJ2-3, the complete variable domain reads GAGVSQSPSNKVTEKGKDVELRCDPISGHTALYWYRQSLGQGLEFLIYFQGNSAPDKSGLPSDRFSAERTGGSVSTLTIQRTQQEDSAVYLCASSLKVTGTDTQYFGPGTRLTVL.

V is TRBV5-1 and J is TRBJ1-2, with D uncertain. V dropped 6 bases and J dropped 3 bases, with 12 bases sitting between them. Germline assignment: CDR1 SGHRS and CDR2 YFSETQ. This CDR3 comprises 13 residues. The DNA of the CDR3 is TGCGCCAGCACCCCAGGAAGGGACTATGGCTACACCTTC. Amino acid sequence: CASTPGRDYGYTF.

CDR3 residues: CASSSRELYDGYTF. The CDR3 region has the DNA TGTGCCAGCAGCTCCAGGGAACTTTACGATGGCTACACCTTC. The chain is built from TRBV7-2 and TRBJ1-2; TRBD1 might be the D (5 bases). V shed 4 bases and J shed 6 bases, with 15 bases lying between them. This CDR3 comprises 14 residues. CDR1 is SGHTA and CDR2 is FQGNSA in the germline V gene.

The chain uses TRBV20-1 and TRBJ2-3; D not resolved. The CDR3 totals 11 residues. V was clipped by 1 base and J by 11 bases, with 10 bases between them. Per germline, CDR1 DFQATT and CDR2 SNEGSKA (reference sequence). CDR3 loop: CSARGIFGQYF. The CDR3 DNA is TGCAGTGCTAGAGGTATCTTTGGGCAGTATTTT.

The gene calls are TRBV2 and TRBJ1-2; D not certain. Germline CDR1 reads SNHLY; CDR2 reads FYNNEI. V was clipped by 0 bases and J by 5 bases, with 10 bases between them. The CDR3 has 14 amino acids. CDR3 sequence (DNA): TGTGCCAGCAGTGAAGCCATAGGGCTATATGGCTACACCTTC. As protein: CASSEAIGLYGYTF.